These 13 T cell receptor beta chains were all obtained from the same sample, sequenced in a study of cytomegalovirus exposure and HLA in healthy donors. The PCR was carried out with 60 Vbeta primers and 13 Jbeta primers. The repertoire was sequenced with immunoSEQ multiplex PCR; TCRdb's copy has only in-frame clones and lacks some. The sample has about 160,000 clones, around four fifths seen once. The sequencing input was PBMCs. All receptors derive from a man younger than 35 in good health and CMV-seropositive.

The genes are TRBV19 and TRBJ1-1; the match to TRBD1 covers 7 bases. The trim removed 11 bases at V and 0 bases at J, leaving 6 bases unmatched. Germline CDR1 LNHDA, CDR2 SQIVND (reference sequence). CDR3 length equals 13 residues. The CDR3 here is CAVITGVNTEAFF. The CDR3 DNA follows: TGTGCCGTAATTACAGGGGTGAACACTGAAGCTTTCTTT.

CDR3 region: CASSVGSHNEQFF. In DNA, the CDR3 is TGTGCCAGCAGCGTCGGGTCCCACAATGAGCAGTTCTTC. The chain has TRBV9 and TRBJ2-1; unclear D gene. V dropped 2 bases and J dropped 5 bases, with 8 bases sitting between them. The CDR3 contains 13 residues. Germline lookup yields CDR1 SGDLS and CDR2 YYNGEE.

This clone was seen only once. This chain connects TRBV11-3 to TRBJ2-6; a possible D gene is TRBD1 (6 bases). The V end lost 4 bases, the J end lost 0 bases, and 19 bases lay between the germline ends. CDR1 and CDR2 (germline): SGHNT, YENEEA. The CDR3 totals 19 residues. The CDR3 loop is CASSSAGTLIDSGANVLTF. CDR3 coding DNA: TGTGCCAGCAGCTCGGCCGGGACACTGATCGACTCTGGGGCCAACGTCCTGACTTTC.

As for this clone: Mismatch with germline at one junction end may stem from a read error. The chain employs TRBV28 and TRBJ1-5; TRBD1 might be the D (6 bases). The germline CDR1 and CDR2 sequences are MDHEN and SYDVKM. The CDR3 contains 15 residues. CDR3 nucleotide sequence: TGTGCCAGCAGTTCCATACAGGGCAGCAGTCAGCCCCAGCATTTT. Its protein is CASSSIQGSSQPQHF. Looking up the rest from reference TRBV28 and TRBJ1-5 gives the full variable domain: DVKVTQSSRYLVKRTGEKVFLECVQDMDHENMFWYRQDPGLGLRLIYFSYDVKMKEKGDIPEGYSVSREKKERFSLILESASTNQTSMYLCASSSIQGSSQPQHFGDGTRLSIL.

The V gene is TRBV5-1, the J gene TRBJ2-7; D gene ambiguous. The CDR3 length is 11 residues. The germline V and J ends were trimmed by 1 base and 5 bases, with 4 bases remaining between them. Per the germline V gene, CDR1 is SGHRS and CDR2 is YFSETQ. Here the CDR3 DNA reads TGCGCCAGCAGCTTGTCTAACGAGCAGTACTTC. Its translation is CASSLSNEQYF.

The genes are TRBV4-3 and TRBJ1-5, with D perhaps TRBD1 (5 bases). CDR1 and CDR2 from the germline V gene are LGHNA and YSLEER. V lost 0 bases and J lost 6, with 15 bases in between. This CDR3 is built from 16 residues. The CDR3 loop is CASSQDAWGVAQPQHF. The CDR3 region has the DNA TGCGCCAGCAGCCAAGATGCATGGGGGGTGGCTCAGCCCCAGCATTTT.

This clone was counted between two and nine times. V gene TRBV27 combines with J gene TRBJ1-5, with a tentative D call TRBD1 (6 bases). V was pared by 1 base and J by 5 bases, with 9 bases between. The CDR3 extends over 14 amino acids. Germline loops: CDR1 MNHEY, CDR2 SMNVEV (reference sequence). Here the CDR3 reads CASSLFGGYQPQHF. Here the CDR3 DNA reads TGTGCCAGCAGTTTATTTGGGGGCTATCAGCCCCAGCATTTT.

The chain recombines TRBV6-4 with TRBJ2-2; 10 positions agree with TRBD2. V lost 0 bases, J lost 6 bases, and 4 bases stayed unmatched. Germline V CDR1 and CDR2: MRHNA, SNTAGT. The CDR3 extends over 16 amino acids. This chain's CDR3 is CASSDSGLAGAGELFF. CDR3 nucleotide sequence: TGTGCCAGCAGTGACTCGGGGCTAGCGGGAGCCGGGGAGCTGTTTTTT.

This clone has only one observation. The chain couples TRBV7-9 to TRBJ1-4; D is unclear. Germline V gene lookup returns CDR1 SEHNR and CDR2 FQNEAQ (reference sequence). The V end was cut by 8 bases, the J end by 5 bases, with 21 bases between. The CDR3 loop spans 16 amino acids. The chain's CDR3 is CASGPLGIEGNEKLFF. The CDR3 region has the DNA TGTGCCAGCGGACCCTTAGGGATAGAGGGAAATGAAAAACTGTTTTTT.

This clone was seen once. V and J are TRBV30 and TRBJ1-5, with D tentatively TRBD1 (5 bases). Trimming stripped 1 base from V and 0 bases from J, with 13 bases between. Germline CDR1 GTSNPN, CDR2 SVGIG (reference sequence). This CDR3 region has 16 residues. CDR3: CAWSGRQPNSNQPQHF. The CDR3 region has the DNA TGTGCCTGGAGTGGAAGACAGCCGAATAGCAATCAGCCCCAGCATTTT.

V is TRBV5-1 and J is TRBJ2-7, with D perhaps matching TRBD2 (6 bases). The V end was cut by 2 bases, the J end by 7 bases, with 13 bases between. This CDR3 has 13 amino acids. CDR1 SGHRS and CDR2 YFSETQ come from the germline V gene. The CDR3 sequence is CASSFGDSREQYF. CDR3 DNA sequence: TGCGCCAGCAGCTTTGGGGACTCGAGAGAGCAGTACTTC.

Notes on this clone: Since no conserved phenylalanine or tryptophan closes the CDR3, a read error is the likely cause. This rearrangement joins TRBV19 to TRBJ2-7, with 8 bases fitting TRBD2. In germline, CDR1 is LNHDA, CDR2 SQIVND (reference sequence). V shed 5 bases, J shed 4 bases, and the junction held 10 bases outside the gene matches. This CDR3 is built from 15 residues. The CDR3 here is CASSPLAGGVYEQYL. The DNA for the CDR3 is TGTGCCAGTAGTCCATTGGCGGGGGGCGTGTACGAGCAGTACCTC.

The V call is TRBV28, the J call TRBJ2-4; 7 bases agree with TRBD2. This CDR3 comprises 14 residues. CDR1 is MDHEN and CDR2 is SYDVKM in the germline V gene. V lost 5 bases and J lost 4; bases outside the gene matches: 5. This chain's CDR3 is CASSPAGAKNIQYF. The CDR3, as DNA: TGTGCCAGCAGTCCGGCGGGAGCTAAAAACATTCAGTACTTC. The full variable domain, rest sourced from reference TRBV28 and TRBJ2-4, is DVKVTQSSRYLVKRTGEKVFLECVQDMDHENMFWYRQDPGLGLRLIYFSYDVKMKEKGDIPEGYSVSREKKERFSLILESASTNQTSMYLCASSPAGAKNIQYFGAGTRLSVL.